A single sample gave rise to the 13 T cell receptor beta chains below, sequenced in a study of T-cell memory formation after mild COVID-19. Each CDR3 protein gets one entry after TCRdb re-called the 5' RACE reads with MiXCR. Of about 260,000 distinct CDR3 sequences in the sample, about a sixth were seen once. Sequenced input: PBMCs or a T cell subset sorted from them (not recorded which). The receptors stem from a young man who had mild COVID-19 (a few samples of this study predate the infection). Cell type and time point are not known.

This clonotype was detected a few times. The rearrangement links TRBV4-2 to TRBJ2-3, with no clear D. The germline gives CDR1 LGHNA, CDR2 YNFKEQ. V lost 5 bases to trimming and J lost 4 bases, with 13 bases between them. The CDR3 extends over 14 amino acids. CDR3 in amino acids: CASSFHQGSDTQYF. The CDR3 DNA follows: TGTGCCAGCAGCTTCCATCAAGGGTCAGATACGCAGTATTTT.

This clonotype was counted between two and nine times. The chain is built from TRBV28 and TRBJ2-2; D is possibly TRBD1 (6 bases). The V gene's germline CDR1 is MDHEN and CDR2 SYDVKM. The CDR3 consists of 14 residues. V lost 6 bases and J 1 base, leaving 9 bases between the germline ends. The chain's CDR3 is CASRDRVNTGELFF. As DNA, the CDR3 is TGTGCCAGCAGGGACAGAGTGAACACCGGGGAGCTGTTTTTT.

This chain links TRBV4-3 with TRBJ1-5; D unresolved. The CDR3 runs 18 residues. The V gene's germline CDR1 is LGHNA and CDR2 YSLEER. V shed 0 bases and J shed 2 bases, with 17 bases lying between them. The CDR3 bases are TGCGCCAGCAGCCAAGATCTAACCGGGAGTTGGGGCAATCAGCCCCAGCATTTT. This translates into CASSQDLTGSWGNQPQHF.

The V call is TRBV29-1, the J call TRBJ1-2, with D perhaps TRBD1 (5 bases). The CDR3 length is 12 residues. The V end was cut by 7 bases, the J end by 7 bases, with 16 bases between. From germline, CDR1 is SQVTM and CDR2 ANQGSEA. CDR3 DNA: TGCAGCGCCTTTAGTCGTGGGGGTGGCTACACCTTC. Protein product: CSAFSRGGGYTF.

In its sample, this clonotype was seen many times. The CDR3: CSVASGKYSDTQYF. CDR3 bases: TGCAGCGTTGCGTCGGGGAAGTATTCAGATACGCAGTATTTT. This chain links TRBV29-1 with TRBJ2-3; TRBD2 might be the D (5 bases). The CDR3 is made up of 14 amino acids. Per germline, CDR1 SQVTM and CDR2 ANQGSEA. The V gene lost 4 bases and the J gene lost 4 bases, with 15 bases spanning the gap.

The chain recombines TRBV10-3 with TRBJ2-2; possible D gene TRBD2, 6 bases. In germline, CDR1 is ENHRY, CDR2 SYGVKD. This CDR3 has 14 residues. V was trimmed by 10 bases and J by 1 base, leaving 13 bases between them. CDR3 amino acids: CATRDWMNTGELFF. The CDR3 DNA sequence: TGTGCCACCCGGGACTGGATGAACACCGGGGAGCTGTTTTTT.

This clonotype turned up a few times. The V and J genes are TRBV10-3 and TRBJ2-5; 9 bases align to TRBD2. Germline V lookup: CDR1 ENHRY, CDR2 SYGVKD. The CDR3 is 14 amino acids. Unmatched junction bases numbered 6, after V lost 8 bases and J lost 2 bases. The CDR3 region is CAIGLAGTQETQYF. The CDR3 DNA is TGTGCCATCGGGCTAGCGGGGACTCAAGAGACCCAGTACTTC.

This clonotype has only a few counts. The genes are TRBV12-3 or TRBV12-4 and TRBJ1-1; D not resolved. The germline V and J ends were trimmed by 6 bases and 6 bases, with 11 bases remaining between them. The CDR3 contains 12 residues. CDR3 region: CASSLQAAEAFF. CDR3 nucleotide sequence: TGTGCCAGCAGCCTCCAGGCAGCTGAAGCTTTCTTT.

The CDR3 loop reads CASSLARGQETQYF. CDR3 in DNA: TGTGCCAGCAGCTTAGCGCGGGGCCAAGAGACCCAGTACTTC. J is TRBJ2-5 and V is TRBV7-6, with a weak D call TRBD2 (6 bases). This CDR3 is built from 14 residues. V lost 0 bases to trimming and J lost 1 base, with 6 bases between them. Germline assignment: CDR1 SGHVS and CDR2 FNYEAQ.

V usage is TRBV11-2 and J usage is TRBJ2-1; possibly TRBD1 or TRBD2 for D (5 bases each). Germline CDR1 reads SGHAT; CDR2 reads FQNNGV. Trimming left V 8 bases short and J 4 bases short, with 15 bases between. This CDR3 contains 14 residues. The CDR3: CASAPDGGYNEQFF. CDR3 nucleotides: TGTGCCAGCGCTCCGGATGGGGGATACAATGAGCAGTTCTTC.

This clonotype appeared a few times. V is TRBV6-2 or TRBV6-3 and J is TRBJ2-1, with 10 positions matching TRBD2. V was pared by 6 bases and J by 8 bases, with 13 bases of the junction left unmatched. CDR3 length: 16 residues. The germline gives CDR1 MNHEY, CDR2 SVGEGT. CDR3 region: CASRAAAGGPGDEQFF. Written as DNA, the CDR3 is TGTGCCAGCAGGGCCGCAGCGGGGGGGCCGGGGGATGAGCAGTTCTTC.

The chain combines TRBV5-1 with TRBJ1-1; D is unresolved. This CDR3 comprises 13 residues. Trimming pared 4 bases from V and 5 bases from J, leaving 12 bases between. The germline CDR1 and CDR2 sequences are SGHRS and YFSETQ. The CDR3 DNA is TGCGCCAGCAGCCAAGGCCCCGGAACTGAAGCTTTCTTT. As protein: CASSQGPGTEAFF.

This clonotype came up a few times. This chain uses TRBV7-6 with TRBJ1-1; no reliable D call. Trimming left V 2 bases short and J 5 bases short, with 18 bases between. The CDR3 runs to 16 residues. Per germline, CDR1 SGHVS and CDR2 FNYEAQ. The CDR3 reads CASSLRPQGWITEAFF. CDR3 coding DNA: TGTGCCAGCAGCTTACGCCCTCAAGGGTGGATTACTGAAGCTTTCTTT.